Below are 23 T cell receptor beta chains sequenced from a single sample in a study of cytomegalovirus exposure and HLA in healthy donors. PCR amplification relied on 60 Vbeta primers (plus 13 Jbeta primers). Sequencing used immunoSEQ multiplex PCR; TCRdb keeps in-frame clones, though not all of them. The top ten clones hold around 0.22% of a sample with roughly 230,000 clones, roughly 84% of them seen once. Sequenced: PBMCs. Source of these receptors: a girl aged 2 to 10 in good health and CMV-seronegative.

The rearrangement links TRBV19 to TRBJ1-4; unclear D gene. V dropped 0 bases and J dropped 8 bases, with 7 bases sitting between them. Per the germline V gene, CDR1 is LNHDA and CDR2 is SQIVND (reference sequence). The CDR3 contains 13 residues. For the CDR3, the DNA is TGTGCCAGTAGTATAGACAGGAGGGAAAAACTGTTTTTT. Translation: CASSIDRREKLFF.

This clone came up a few times. The rearrangement uses TRBV6-5 and TRBJ1-2; 8 nucleotides agree with TRBD1. The germline CDR1 and CDR2 sequences are MNHEY and SVGAGI. V shed 2 bases, J shed 5 bases, and the junction held 10 bases outside the gene matches. This CDR3 has 16 amino acids. Here the CDR3 DNA reads TGTGCCAGCAGTTACACGGACAGGGCCCCCCGATATGGCTACACCTTC. This translates into CASSYTDRAPRYGYTF.

Concerning this clone itself: A read error may produce the germline difference seen at one junction end. The chain uses TRBV9 and TRBJ2-2; D is unresolved. This CDR3 is 12 amino acids long. CDR1 is SGDLS and CDR2 is YYNGEE in the germline V gene. CDR3 loop: CASGVDIGELFF. Written as DNA, the CDR3 is TGTGCCAGCGGCGTAGATATCGGGGAGCTGTTTTTT.

This rearrangement joins TRBV6-1 to TRBJ2-5; 8 nucleotides agree with TRBD2. This CDR3 is 16 amino acids long. Germline CDR1 reads MNHNS; CDR2 reads SASEGT. V shed 4 bases and J 4 bases; nucleotides not matched to a gene: 11. CDR3 loop: CASSVGGLVGTETQYF. For the CDR3, the DNA is TGTGCCAGCAGTGTCGGGGGACTAGTAGGGACAGAGACCCAGTACTTC.

The rearrangement uses TRBV27 and TRBJ1-2, with 8 positions matching TRBD1. Trimming cost V 6 bases and J 8 bases; bases outside gene matches: 5. The CDR3 spans 12 residues. The germline CDR1 and CDR2 sequences are MNHEY and SMNVEV (reference sequence). CDR3 sequence: CASRSTGDGYTF. The CDR3, as DNA: TGTGCCAGCAGGTCGACAGGGGACGGCTACACCTTC.

The chain has TRBV7-6 and TRBJ2-7; 11 bases are a match to TRBD2. Unmatched junction bases numbered 8, after V lost 5 bases and J lost 2 bases. The CDR3 sequence is 16 residues long. Germline V gene sequence: CDR1 SGHVS, CDR2 FNYEAQ. The CDR3 spells CASSRGTSGEPYEQYF. The DNA for the CDR3 is TGTGCCAGCAGCCGAGGGACTAGCGGAGAGCCCTACGAGCAGTACTTC.

This clone was recorded once. The rearrangement uses TRBV11-2 and TRBJ2-3; D is unclear. V was pared by 1 base and J by 6 bases, with 14 bases between. This CDR3 is 15 amino acids long. Germline CDR1 SGHAT, CDR2 FQNNGV. CDR3 in DNA: TGTGCCAGCAGCTTAGCGGGTCACGACTCGGATACGCAGTATTTT. Translating gives CASSLAGHDSDTQYF.

The genes are TRBV5-5 and TRBJ1-4; the D gene is possibly TRBD1 (5 bases). Germline values: CDR1 SGHKS, CDR2 YYEKEE (reference sequence). Trimming shortened V by 0 bases and J by 10 bases, and 16 bases separated the two germline ends. The CDR3 extends over 15 amino acids. The CDR3 DNA is TGTGCCAGCAGCTTGGAGGGGCGTGCTGCAGGAAAACTGTTTTTT. It codes for CASSLEGRAAGKLFF.

This clone was picked up a small number of times. The chain joins TRBV4-1 to TRBJ2-3; TRBD1 agrees at 10 bases. The CDR3 totals 16 residues. Germline values: CDR1 MGHRA, CDR2 YSYEKL. With V trimmed by 1 base and J by 5 bases, 6 bases remained unmatched. CDR3 DNA sequence: TGCGCCAGCAGCCAAGTACCGGGACAGGGGAGAGATACGCAGTATTTT. Translated, it gives CASSQVPGQGRDTQYF.

This sequence joins TRBV6-5 and TRBJ2-7; 7 bases map to TRBD1. The ends lost 6 bases at V and 5 bases at J; junction bases unmatched: 10. Germline-derived CDR1 and CDR2 are MNHEY and SVGAGI. The CDR3 length is 14 residues. Here the CDR3 DNA reads TGTGCCAGCAGCCTAACACAGGGGTTCCACGAGCAGTACTTC. This gives the protein CASSLTQGFHEQYF.

This chain connects TRBV6-4 to TRBJ2-3; D is possibly TRBD2 (6 bases). Trimming stripped 3 bases from V and 0 bases from J, with 10 bases between. The CDR3 contains 15 residues. Per germline, CDR1 MRHNA and CDR2 SNTAGT. CDR3 nucleotide sequence: TGTGCCAGCAGTGATCGGGGACTCAGCACAGATACGCAGTATTTT. Translating it yields CASSDRGLSTDTQYF.

In nucleotides, the CDR3 is TGTGCCAGCAGCGTAGTGAGCGATCCTCTGACCGGGGAGCTGTTTTTT. This encodes CASSVVSDPLTGELFF. V and J are TRBV9 and TRBJ2-2, with no clear D. This CDR3 contains 16 residues. V shed 0 bases and J shed 5 bases, with 14 bases lying between them. CDR1 and CDR2 (germline): SGDLS, YYNGEE. Combining the CDR3 with reference TRBV9 and TRBJ2-2 gives the whole variable domain DSGVTQTPKHLITATGQRVTLRCSPRSGDLSVYWYQQSLDQGLQFLIQYYNGEERAKGNILERFSAQQFPDLHSELNLSSLELGDSALYFCASSVVSDPLTGELFFGEGSRLTVL.

About this clone: This sample includes further DNA sequences coding for the same CDR3. The chain uses TRBV20-1 and TRBJ2-7; D uncertain. This CDR3 has 11 amino acids. The V gene's germline CDR1 is DFQATT and CDR2 SNEGSKA (reference sequence). V was shortened by 5 bases and J by 4 bases, with 9 bases between the two germline ends. The CDR3 is CSAEKSYEQYF. For the CDR3, the DNA is TGCAGTGCTGAGAAGTCTTACGAGCAGTACTTC.

V usage is TRBV6-5 and J usage is TRBJ1-1; no firm D call. Germline-derived CDR1 and CDR2 are MNHEY and SVGAGI. Trimming pared 7 bases from V and 10 bases from J, leaving 19 bases between. The CDR3 is 13 residues long. As DNA, the CDR3 is TGTGCCAGCATCCCCTGTATGGGCCCAGGAGCTTTCTTT. This sequence encodes CASIPCMGPGAFF.

The J gene is TRBJ1-2, the V gene TRBV6-1; D call uncertain. Germline V gene lookup returns CDR1 MNHNS and CDR2 SASEGT. CDR3 length: 10 amino acids. V was trimmed by 7 bases and J by 6 bases, leaving 6 bases between them. The CDR3 reads CASTRDGYTF. The CDR3 DNA reads TGTGCCAGCACCCGGGATGGCTACACCTTC.

The rearrangement links TRBV4-1 to TRBJ2-1; weak D call: TRBD2 (6 bases). V shed 3 bases and J shed 3 bases, with 15 bases lying between them. This CDR3 comprises 16 residues. Per germline, CDR1 MGHRA and CDR2 YSYEKL. The CDR3 DNA sequence: TGCGCCAGCAGCCAGGGCGGGGTTCACAACTACAATGAGCAGTTCTTC. It encodes CASSQGGVHNYNEQFF.

In this sample, this clone turned up a few times. The chain recombines TRBV27 with TRBJ1-1, with 7 bases aligning to TRBD1. The CDR3 is 15 amino acids. Losses at the gene ends were 3 bases for V and 4 bases for J; bases not matched to a gene: 8. Germline V gene sequence: CDR1 MNHEY, CDR2 SMNVEV (reference sequence). CDR3 region: CASSLYQGGLTEAFF. The CDR3 bases are TGTGCCAGCAGTTTGTATCAGGGGGGTCTCACTGAAGCTTTCTTT.

This clone showed up just a few times. This chain uses TRBV7-9 with TRBJ1-2, with TRBD1 matching 8 bases. V shed 3 bases, J shed 4 bases, and the junction held 4 bases outside the gene matches. In germline, CDR1 is SEHNR, CDR2 FQNEAQ (reference sequence). The CDR3 is 14 amino acids. The CDR3 bases are TGTGCCAGCAGCTTTACCAGGGGGCCCTATGGCTACACCTTC. Protein product: CASSFTRGPYGYTF.

This clone was recorded only once. The rearrangement links TRBV5-4 to TRBJ1-1; D is possibly TRBD1 (6 bases). This CDR3 has 16 residues. V dropped 0 bases and J dropped 3 bases, with 15 bases sitting between them. Per the germline V gene, CDR1 is SGHNT and CDR2 is YYREEE (reference sequence). DNA for the CDR3: TGTGCCAGCAGCTTGGCACGTACAGGGACGGACACTGAAGCTTTCTTT. This sequence encodes CASSLARTGTDTEAFF.

The gene calls are TRBV7-9 and TRBJ2-5; D gene ambiguous. The CDR3 is made up of 12 amino acids. Trimming stripped 5 bases from V and 5 bases from J, with 9 bases between. CDR1 and CDR2 from the germline V gene are SEHNR and FQNEAQ (reference sequence). CDR3 nucleotides: TGTGCCAGCAGCGCCCTTGCGGAGACCCAGTACTTC. Encoded protein: CASSALAETQYF.

This clone was recorded a few times. This chain connects TRBV23-1 to TRBJ2-7; a weak D match, TRBD2 (5 bases). TRBV23-1 is identified as an open reading frame with a role that is uncertain. The CDR3 consists of 13 residues. The V end was cut by 3 bases, the J end by 3 bases, with 9 bases between. CDR3 coding DNA: TGCGCCAGCAGTCACGACGGAGGCTACGAGCAGTACTTC. Translating gives CASSHDGGYEQYF.

The V call is TRBV6-5, the J call TRBJ1-5, with 7 bases lining up with TRBD1. This CDR3 is 13 amino acids long. Trimming cost V 5 bases and J 4 bases; bases outside gene matches: 2. Germline V CDR1 and CDR2: MNHEY, SVGAGI. CDR3 coding DNA: TGTGCCAGCAGTGACAGGGTAAATCAGCCCCAGCATTTT. It codes for CASSDRVNQPQHF.

This clone has only one observation. Other nucleotide sequences in the sample specify the same CDR3. The chain recombines TRBV29-1 with TRBJ2-7, with unresolved D. CDR1 is SQVTM and CDR2 is ANQGSEA in the germline V gene. V gave up 7 bases and J gave up 3 bases, with 13 bases separating them. The CDR3 sequence is 12 residues long. CDR3: CSGSTGNYEQYF. Here the CDR3 DNA reads TGCAGCGGTTCCACGGGTAACTACGAGCAGTACTTC.